The 17 T cell receptor beta chains below all came from one sample that was sequenced in a study of cytomegalovirus exposure and HLA in healthy donors. PCR primers comprised 60 Vbeta and 13 Jbeta primers. Data came from immunoSEQ multiplex PCR; TCRdb stores just in-frame clones and leaves some out. The top ten clones hold 3.5% to 5.5% of a sample with 150,000 to 200,000 clones, approximately 71% of them seen once. The material sequenced was PBMCs. These receptors were collected from a woman aged 18-35 years in good health and CMV-seropositive.

This clone has a handful of counts. This rearrangement joins TRBV7-3 to TRBJ2-3, with TRBD2 matching 8 bases. CDR3 length equals 15 residues. The trim removed 5 bases at V and 6 bases at J, leaving 10 bases unmatched. Looked up from germline, CDR1 is SGHTA and CDR2 is FQGTGA. CDR3 in amino acids: CASSPGLVSRDTQYF. For the CDR3, the DNA is TGTGCCAGCAGCCCGGGACTAGTTAGTAGGGATACGCAGTATTTT.

The chain is built from TRBV14 and TRBJ1-1; D perhaps matches TRBD1 (5 bases). V lost 0 bases to trimming and J lost 4 bases, with 9 bases between them. Germline values: CDR1 SGHDN, CDR2 FVKESK. This CDR3 region has 14 residues. This CDR3 reads CASSQDWGGTEAFF. The CDR3 DNA reads TGTGCCAGCAGCCAAGACTGGGGGGGCACTGAAGCTTTCTTT. Using reference TRBV14 and TRBJ1-1 for the parts outside the CDR3, the full variable domain is EAGVTQFPSHSVIEKGQTVTLRCDPISGHDNLYWYRRVMGKEIKFLLHFVKESKQDESGMPNNRFLAERTGGTYSTLKVQPAELEDSGVYFCASSQDWGGTEAFFGQGTRLTVV.

The chain couples TRBV6-1 to TRBJ1-3; a weak D match, TRBD1 (5 bases). V gave up 7 bases and J gave up 0 bases, with 10 bases separating them. Looked up from germline, CDR1 is MNHNS and CDR2 is SASEGT. The CDR3 is made up of 14 amino acids. The DNA for the CDR3 is TGTGCCAGCACCCGGGGACTCTCTGGAAACACCATATATTTT. Translation: CASTRGLSGNTIYF.

In its sample, this clone was seen a few times. The gene calls are TRBV6-5 and TRBJ1-5; D is uncertain. The V and J ends lost 6 bases and 4 bases respectively, with 16 bases between them. Germline V CDR1 and CDR2: MNHEY, SVGAGI. The length of the CDR3 is 15 residues. The CDR3 sequence: CASSRKSFANQPQHF. CDR3 DNA: TGTGCCAGCAGCCGAAAGTCCTTTGCGAATCAGCCCCAGCATTTT.

In its sample, this clone was seen a few times. This chain connects TRBV20-1 to TRBJ2-7, with D unclear. CDR1 and CDR2 (germline): DFQATT, SNEGSKA (reference sequence). The CDR3 covers 11 residues. V was clipped by 6 bases and J by 5 bases, with 11 bases between them. In DNA form, the CDR3 reads TGCAGTGCCCTCCGAGTGGACGAGCAGTACTTC. Its protein product is CSALRVDEQYF.

Points on this clone: Other DNA sequences in this sample translate to the same CDR3. V usage is TRBV13 and J usage is TRBJ2-7; the D gene is possibly TRBD2 (6 bases). Germline CDR1 reads PRHDT; CDR2 reads FYEKMQ (reference sequence). Trimming cost V 2 bases and J 0 bases, with 14 bases left between them. The CDR3 has 16 amino acids. CDR3 in DNA: TGTGCCAGCAGCTTATCCTGGGGGGTCGGCTCCTACGAGCAGTACTTC. It is translated as CASSLSWGVGSYEQYF.

The rearrangement uses TRBV29-1 and TRBJ2-3; tentative D call: TRBD2 (5 bases). Trimming shortened V by 5 bases and J by 1 base, and 7 bases separated the two germline ends. The CDR3 consists of 12 residues. Germline CDR1 and CDR2: SQVTM and ANQGSEA. The DNA of the CDR3 is TGCAGCGTTCGGACTCGCACAGATACGCAGTATTTT. Protein sequence: CSVRTRTDTQYF.

This chain links TRBV13 with TRBJ1-2; 7 bases agree with TRBD1. Germline V gene data show CDR1 as PRHDT and CDR2 as FYEKMQ (reference sequence). V trimming: 4 bases; J trimming: 7 bases; junction bases outside the gene matches: 12. The length of the CDR3 is 15 residues. CDR3 amino acids: CASSSVPSQGGGYTF. For the CDR3, the DNA is TGTGCCAGCAGCTCCGTACCTTCCCAGGGGGGTGGCTACACCTTC.

The chain has TRBV5-4 and TRBJ1-2; TRBD1 matches 7 bases. The length of the CDR3 is 14 residues. Trimming cost V 2 bases and J 2 bases; bases outside gene matches: 3. Germline V gene sequence: CDR1 SGHNT, CDR2 YYREEE (reference sequence). The CDR3 reads CASSFGQANYGYTF. CDR3 nucleotide sequence: TGTGCCAGCAGCTTCGGACAGGCCAACTATGGCTACACCTTC.

This clone occurred a few times. J is TRBJ1-1 and V is TRBV6-1; 9 positions agree with TRBD1. CDR1 and CDR2 (germline): MNHNS, SASEGT. The CDR3 runs 15 residues. Trimming took 7 bases from V and 7 from J; bases not matched to a gene: 13. The CDR3 spells CASIYGHRGQGEAFF. In DNA, the CDR3 is TGTGCCAGCATTTATGGGCACAGGGGGCAGGGTGAAGCTTTCTTT.

The rearrangement joins TRBV9 to TRBJ1-1; D unresolved. The V gene's germline CDR1 is SGDLS and CDR2 YYNGEE. Trimming cost V 3 bases and J 0 bases, with 6 bases left between them. The CDR3 length is 13 residues. CDR3: CASSEYVNTEAFF. The DNA of the CDR3 is TGTGCCAGCAGCGAATATGTGAACACTGAAGCTTTCTTT.

This clone was picked up a small number of times. This rearrangement joins TRBV6-1 to TRBJ1-3; a possible D gene is TRBD1 (6 bases). This CDR3 is 15 amino acids long. From germline, CDR1 is MNHNS and CDR2 SASEGT. Trimming took off 2 bases at V and 2 bases at J, with 10 bases between the two ends. The chain's CDR3 is CASSEYKGAGNTIYF. Here the CDR3 DNA reads TGTGCCAGCAGTGAATATAAGGGGGCTGGAAACACCATATATTTT.

This clone appeared a few times. The chain employs TRBV4-1 and TRBJ1-5, with D hard to call. Looked up from germline, CDR1 is MGHRA and CDR2 is YSYEKL. There are 15 residues in the CDR3. Trimming pared 3 bases from V and 5 bases from J, leaving 14 bases between. The DNA of the CDR3 is TGCGCCAGCAGCCATCATATCGGGAGTTATCAGCCCCAGCATTTT. Protein: CASSHHIGSYQPQHF.

The genes are TRBV28 and TRBJ1-1; unclear D gene. Deletions cut 2 bases from V and 2 bases from J, with 12 bases between. This CDR3 contains 15 residues. Germline V CDR1 and CDR2: MDHEN, SYDVKM. The CDR3 sequence is CASSLSVNTNTEAFF. The CDR3 nucleotides read TGTGCCAGCAGTTTAAGCGTCAACACAAACACTGAAGCTTTCTTT.

The chain is built from TRBV18 and TRBJ2-3; 8 bases match TRBD2. CDR1 KGHSH and CDR2 LQKENI come from the germline V gene. The CDR3 runs to 16 residues. The V gene end was trimmed by 3 bases and the J gene end by 2 bases; junction bases not matched to a gene: 7. The CDR3 is CASSPLGRGATDTQYF. Here the CDR3 DNA reads TGTGCCAGCTCACCCCTAGGGCGGGGGGCCACAGATACGCAGTATTTT.

This chain links TRBV4-3 with TRBJ2-5; D gene unclear. The tail of the sequence fits TRBJ2-7 better, so the J call may be wrong. This CDR3 is 13 amino acids long. Germline CDR1 is LGHNA and CDR2 is YSLEER. CDR3 region: CASSQDGAYEQYF. Here the CDR3 DNA reads TGCGCCAGCAGCCAAGATGGGGCCTACGAGCAGTACTTC.

The V gene is TRBV5-1, the J gene TRBJ2-3; D is possibly TRBD2 (6 bases). Trimming took 4 bases from V and 0 from J, leaving 12 bases between them. Germline V gene lookup returns CDR1 SGHRS and CDR2 YFSETQ. This CDR3 is 15 amino acids long. The CDR3 sequence is CASSPYGTSTDTQYF. The CDR3 DNA reads TGCGCCAGCAGCCCATACGGGACTAGCACAGATACGCAGTATTTT.